The T cell receptor beta chain described here comes from a study of T cell repertoires in cytomegalovirus infection. Across the study: A matching HLA type, together with CMV infection, was signaled by public TCR beta signatures.

This clonotype was picked up many times. Its antigen is not identified. Using its own MiXCR run on the reads, TCRdb lists one record per CDR3 protein. The sample has about 680,000 distinct CDR3 sequences, approximately 24% seen once. This CDR3 spans 15 amino acids. V was trimmed by 3 bases and J by 0 bases, leaving 9 bases between them. Study-level results: Clonotypes of TCR beta that were HLA-C-restricted and CMV-specific dominated the ex vivo response.

The receptor comes from a human donor in good health (CMV status not recorded). Some clones in this sample may be carry-over from other donors' samples. The sequenced sample was CD8+ T cells from PBMCs. J is TRBJ1-5 and V is TRBV12-3 or TRBV12-4; D uncertain. CDR3 DNA: TGTGCCAGCAGTTTTGGGTATGGTAGCAATCAGCCCCAGCATTTT. This sequence encodes CASSFGYGSNQPQHF.